This T cell receptor beta chain originates from a study of control samples from healthy donors and cancer patients. Profiled with immunoSEQ multiplex PCR; TCRdb holds only in-frame clones, not every one. Of approximately 170,000 clones in the sample, around 90% were seen once. The CDR3 has 16 residues. Trimming cost V 3 bases and J 4 bases; bases outside gene matches: 10. Germline V gives CDR1 SGHRS, CDR2 YFSETQ. This sequence joins TRBV5-1 and TRBJ1-1, with TRBD1 matching 9 bases. This TCR came from a woman in her thirties in good health. Sequencing was done on a sample of blood. The CDR3: CASSSTTGGGGTEAFF. The CDR3 DNA reads TGCGCCAGCAGCTCCACCACAGGGGGCGGGGGCACTGAAGCTTTCTTT.